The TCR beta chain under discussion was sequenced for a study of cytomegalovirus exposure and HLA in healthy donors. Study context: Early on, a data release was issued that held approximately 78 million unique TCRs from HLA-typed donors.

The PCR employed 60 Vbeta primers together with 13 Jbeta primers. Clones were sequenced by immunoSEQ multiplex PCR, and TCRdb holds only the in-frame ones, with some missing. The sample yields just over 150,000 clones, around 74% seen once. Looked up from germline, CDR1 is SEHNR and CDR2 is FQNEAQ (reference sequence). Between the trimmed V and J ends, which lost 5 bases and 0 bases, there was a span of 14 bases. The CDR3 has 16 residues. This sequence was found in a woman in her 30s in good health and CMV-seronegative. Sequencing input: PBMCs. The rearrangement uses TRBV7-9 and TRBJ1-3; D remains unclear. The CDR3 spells CASSTRPVVSGNTIYF. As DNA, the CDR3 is TGTGCCAGCAGCACCCGTCCAGTCGTCTCTGGAAACACCATATATTTT. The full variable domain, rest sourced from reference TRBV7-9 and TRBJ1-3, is DTGVSQNPRHKITKRGQNVTFRCDPISEHNRLYWYRQTLGQGPEFLTYFQNEAQLEKSRLLSDRFSAERPKGSFSTLEIQRTEQGDSAMYLCASSTRPVVSGNTIYFGEGSWLTVV.